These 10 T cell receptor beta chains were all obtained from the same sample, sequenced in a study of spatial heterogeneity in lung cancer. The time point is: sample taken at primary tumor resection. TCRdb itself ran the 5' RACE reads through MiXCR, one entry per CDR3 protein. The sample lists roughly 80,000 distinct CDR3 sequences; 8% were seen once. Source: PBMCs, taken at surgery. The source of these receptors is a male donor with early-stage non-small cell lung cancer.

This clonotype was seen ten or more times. The CDR3 coding sequence is TGTGCCAGCGGTCATCAAGAGACCCAGTACTTC. Residues: CASGHQETQYF. This chain uses TRBV7-6 with TRBJ2-5; no clear D. The CDR3 is 11 residues long. Germline loops: CDR1 SGHVS, CDR2 FNYEAQ. Trimming removed 8 bases at V and 2 bases at J, with 6 bases between.

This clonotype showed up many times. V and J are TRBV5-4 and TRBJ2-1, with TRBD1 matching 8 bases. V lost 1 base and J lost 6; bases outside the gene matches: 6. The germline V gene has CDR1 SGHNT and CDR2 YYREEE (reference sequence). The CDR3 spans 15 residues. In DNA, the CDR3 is TGTGCCAGCAGCTTGTCTTCAGGGGGCTCCAATGAGCAGTTCTTC. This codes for CASSLSSGGSNEQFF.

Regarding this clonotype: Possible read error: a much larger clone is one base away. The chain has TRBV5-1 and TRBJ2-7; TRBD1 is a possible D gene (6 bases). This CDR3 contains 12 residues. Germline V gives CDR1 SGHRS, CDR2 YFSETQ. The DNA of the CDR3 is TGCGCCAGCAGCCGGACAGACTACGGGCAGTACTTC. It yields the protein CASSRTDYGQYF.

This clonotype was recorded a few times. In DNA, the CDR3 is TGTGCCACCAGTGATTCCCGGGACAGGGCGCATGATGGCTACACCTTC. It is translated as CATSDSRDRAHDGYTF. The genes are TRBV24-1 and TRBJ1-2, with 9 nucleotides matching TRBD1. Germline V gives CDR1 KGHDR, CDR2 SFDVKD. The CDR3 has 16 amino acids. Trimming cost V 2 bases and J 6 bases; bases outside gene matches: 9.

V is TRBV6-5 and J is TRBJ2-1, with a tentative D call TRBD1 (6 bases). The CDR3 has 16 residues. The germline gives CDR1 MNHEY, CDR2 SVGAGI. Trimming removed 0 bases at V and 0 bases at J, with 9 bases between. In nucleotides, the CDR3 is TGTGCCAGCAGTTACTCGCCGGACAGCTCCTACAATGAGCAGTTCTTC. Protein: CASSYSPDSSYNEQFF.

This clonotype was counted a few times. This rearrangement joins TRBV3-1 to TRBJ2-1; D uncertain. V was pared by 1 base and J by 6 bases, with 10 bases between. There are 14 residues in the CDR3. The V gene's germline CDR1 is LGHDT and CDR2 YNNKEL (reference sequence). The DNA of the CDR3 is TGTGCCAGCAGCCAAGGACGAGTTCGCAATGAGCAGTTCTTC. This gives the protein CASSQGRVRNEQFF.

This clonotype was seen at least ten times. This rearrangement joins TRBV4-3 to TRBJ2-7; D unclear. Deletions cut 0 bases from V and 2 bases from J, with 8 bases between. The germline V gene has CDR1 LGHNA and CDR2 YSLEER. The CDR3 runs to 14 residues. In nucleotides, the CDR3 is TGCGCCAGCAGCCAAGACAGAGGCCCCTACGAGCAGTACTTC. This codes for CASSQDRGPYEQYF.

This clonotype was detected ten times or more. The CDR3 DNA follows: TGTGCCAGCAGCCAAGCAGGGAGGGACATTCAGTACTTC. The encoded protein is CASSQAGRDIQYF. The gene calls are TRBV3-1 and TRBJ2-4; TRBD2 agrees at 7 bases. The CDR3 covers 13 residues. The V and J ends lost 1 base and 8 bases, in that order; junction bases with no gene match: 2. The germline V gene encodes CDR1 LGHDT and CDR2 YNNKEL (reference sequence). The full variable domain, in which reference TRBV3-1 and TRBJ2-4 provide the parts outside the CDR3, is DTAVSQTPKYLVTQMGNDKSIKCEQNLGHDTMYWYKQDSKKFLKIMFSYNNKELIINETVPNRFSPKSPDKAHLNLHINSLELGDSAVYFCASSQAGRDIQYFGAGTRLSVL.

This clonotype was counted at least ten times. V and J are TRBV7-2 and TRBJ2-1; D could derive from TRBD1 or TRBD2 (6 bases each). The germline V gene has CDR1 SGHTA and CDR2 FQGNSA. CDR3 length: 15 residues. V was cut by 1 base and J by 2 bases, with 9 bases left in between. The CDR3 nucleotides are TGTGCCAGCAGCTTAGGGGGGGCCACCTACAATGAGCAGTTCTTC. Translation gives CASSLGGATYNEQFF.

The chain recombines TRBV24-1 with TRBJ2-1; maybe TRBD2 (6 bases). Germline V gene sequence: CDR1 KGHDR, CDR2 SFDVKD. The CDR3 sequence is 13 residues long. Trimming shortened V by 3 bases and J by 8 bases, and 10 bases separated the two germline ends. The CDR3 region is CATSDGGSHEQFF. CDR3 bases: TGTGCCACCAGTGATGGGGGGAGCCATGAGCAGTTCTTC.